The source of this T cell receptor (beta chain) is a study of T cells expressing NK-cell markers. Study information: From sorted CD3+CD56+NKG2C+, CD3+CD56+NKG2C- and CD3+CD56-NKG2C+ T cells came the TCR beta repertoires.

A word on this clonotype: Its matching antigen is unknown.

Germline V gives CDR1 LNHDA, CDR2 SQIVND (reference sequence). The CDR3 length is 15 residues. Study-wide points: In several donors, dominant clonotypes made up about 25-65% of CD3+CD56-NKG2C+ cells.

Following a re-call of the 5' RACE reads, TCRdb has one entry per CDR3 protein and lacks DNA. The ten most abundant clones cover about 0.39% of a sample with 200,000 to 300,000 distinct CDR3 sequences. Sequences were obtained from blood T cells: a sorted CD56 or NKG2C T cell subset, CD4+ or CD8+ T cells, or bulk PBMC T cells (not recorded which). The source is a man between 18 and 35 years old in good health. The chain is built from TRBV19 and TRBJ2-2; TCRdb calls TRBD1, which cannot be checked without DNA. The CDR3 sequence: CASSIVRVFTGELFF.